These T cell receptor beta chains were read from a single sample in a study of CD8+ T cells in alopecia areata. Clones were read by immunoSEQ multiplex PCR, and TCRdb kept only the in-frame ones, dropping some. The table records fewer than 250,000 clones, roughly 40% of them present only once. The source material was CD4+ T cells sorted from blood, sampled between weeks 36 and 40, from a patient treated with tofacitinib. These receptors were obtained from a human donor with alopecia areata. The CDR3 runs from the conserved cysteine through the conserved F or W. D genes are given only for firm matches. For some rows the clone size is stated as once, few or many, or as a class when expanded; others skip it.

CDR3 DNA: TGTGCCAGCAGTGATAGCGGACCATACAATGAGCAGTTCTTC
CDR3 protein: CASSDSGPYNEQFF
clone size: once
V gene: TRBV25-1
D gene: .
J gene: TRBJ2-1

CDR3 DNA: TGCAGCGTTGGACAGACTTACGAGCAGTACTTC
CDR3 protein: CSVGQTYEQYF
clone size: .
V gene: TRBV29-1
D gene: .
J gene: TRBJ2-7

CDR3 DNA: TGCGCCAGCAGAAGACTAGCGGGACCGGATTCGGGCACAGATACGCAGTATTTT
CDR3 protein: CASRRLAGPDSGTDTQYF
clone size: .
V gene: TRBV5-1
D gene: TRBD2
J gene: TRBJ2-3

CDR3 DNA: TGTGCCACCGCCGAATGGGGATTGAAGGAGCAGTACTTC
CDR3 protein: CATAEWGLKEQYF
clone size: .
V gene: TRBV15
D gene: .
J gene: TRBJ2-7

CDR3 DNA: TGCAGCGTGGGACAGGGAACCGGGGAGCTGTTTTTT
CDR3 protein: CSVGQGTGELFF
clone size: .
V gene: TRBV29-1
D gene: TRBD1
J gene: TRBJ2-2

CDR3 DNA: TGTGCCAGCAGCTTAGTGGCCCTCGGAGGCCCTTACGAGCAGTACTTC
CDR3 protein: CASSLVALGGPYEQYF
clone size: .
V gene: TRBV7-2
D gene: .
J gene: TRBJ2-7

CDR3 DNA: TGCAGCGCCAAGGGTGGGGGAGAACTCTCCTACAATGAGCAGTTCTTC
CDR3 protein: CSAKGGGELSYNEQFF
clone size: few
V gene: TRBV29-1
D gene: .
J gene: TRBJ2-1

CDR3 DNA: TGCAGCGTTGAAGCATGGAGGGACAAGGACACTGAAGCTTTCTTT
CDR3 protein: CSVEAWRDKDTEAFF
clone size: .
V gene: TRBV29-1
D gene: .
J gene: TRBJ1-1

CDR3 DNA: TGTGCCTGGCGCGACTCTGGAAACACCATATATTTT
CDR3 protein: CAWRDSGNTIYF
clone size: .
V gene: TRBV30
D gene: .
J gene: TRBJ1-3

CDR3 DNA: TGTGCCAGTAGACGCGACGGCACAGATACGCAGTATTTT
CDR3 protein: CASRRDGTDTQYF
clone size: many
V gene: TRBV19
D gene: .
J gene: TRBJ2-3

CDR3 DNA: TGTGCCTGGAAACGACCGTACCATTCCGGAAACACCATATATTTT
CDR3 protein: CAWKRPYHSGNTIYF
clone size: .
V gene: TRBV30
D gene: .
J gene: TRBJ1-3

CDR3 DNA: TGTGCCAGCAGTTCCGGGACTAGTAGTAACGAGCAGTACTTC
CDR3 protein: CASSSGTSSNEQYF
clone size: .
V gene: TRBV27
D gene: TRBD2
J gene: TRBJ2-7

CDR3 DNA: TGCAGCGTACGGACAGGGGCCTACGAGCAGTACTTC
CDR3 protein: CSVRTGAYEQYF
clone size: once
V gene: TRBV29-1
D gene: TRBD1
J gene: TRBJ2-7

CDR3 DNA: TGCAGTGCTCTATGGGGGGGGCCCCAGCATTTT
CDR3 protein: CSALWGGPQHF
clone size: once
V gene: TRBV20-1
D gene: .
J gene: TRBJ1-5

CDR3 DNA: TGTGCCAGCAGCCAAGTGTGGTCAGGGGCTGGAAACACCATATATTTT
CDR3 protein: CASSQVWSGAGNTIYF
clone size: .
V gene: TRBV2
D gene: .
J gene: TRBJ1-3

CDR3 DNA: TGTGCCTGGAGAAGGGAGGGGGTTCAGACCCAGCATTTT
CDR3 protein: CAWRREGVQTQHF
clone size: .
V gene: TRBV30
D gene: .
J gene: TRBJ1-5

CDR3 DNA: TGTGCCAGTAGTAACGGTGGCGGGGAAGAGACCCAGTACTTC
CDR3 protein: CASSNGGGEETQYF
clone size: .
V gene: TRBV19
D gene: .
J gene: TRBJ2-5

CDR3 DNA: TGTGCCAGCAGCCCGGGACAGGGGATCCATCAGCCCCAGCATTTT
CDR3 protein: CASSPGQGIHQPQHF
clone size: .
V gene: TRBV6-5
D gene: TRBD1
J gene: TRBJ1-5

CDR3 DNA: TGTGCCAGCTCACGGTCAGCGGGCCGGCTCTACGAGCAGTACTTC
CDR3 protein: CASSRSAGRLYEQYF
clone size: few
V gene: TRBV18
D gene: .
J gene: TRBJ2-7

CDR3 DNA: TGTGCCAGCACCCTTCGGTTTAGCGGCCACGAGCAGTACTTC
CDR3 protein: CASTLRFSGHEQYF
clone size: once
V gene: TRBV11-2
D gene: .
J gene: TRBJ2-7

CDR3 DNA: TGTGCCAGCAGCCAAGGGGGTCAGTGGGAGCAGTTCTTC
CDR3 protein: CASSQGGQWEQFF
clone size: .
V gene: TRBV4-2
D gene: .
J gene: TRBJ2-1

CDR3 DNA: TGCGCCAGCAGCCACCCAGAGCCTAACACTGAAGCTTTCTTT
CDR3 protein: CASSHPEPNTEAFF
clone size: .
V gene: TRBV4-1
D gene: .
J gene: TRBJ1-1

CDR3 DNA: TGTGCCAGCAGCAGGGACCGCACAGATACGCAGTATTTT
CDR3 protein: CASSRDRTDTQYF
clone size: .
V gene: TRBV7-8
D gene: .
J gene: TRBJ2-3

CDR3 DNA: TGCAGCGTTGTCGGGAACACTGAAGCTTTCTTT
CDR3 protein: CSVVGNTEAFF
clone size: few
V gene: TRBV29-1
D gene: .
J gene: TRBJ1-1